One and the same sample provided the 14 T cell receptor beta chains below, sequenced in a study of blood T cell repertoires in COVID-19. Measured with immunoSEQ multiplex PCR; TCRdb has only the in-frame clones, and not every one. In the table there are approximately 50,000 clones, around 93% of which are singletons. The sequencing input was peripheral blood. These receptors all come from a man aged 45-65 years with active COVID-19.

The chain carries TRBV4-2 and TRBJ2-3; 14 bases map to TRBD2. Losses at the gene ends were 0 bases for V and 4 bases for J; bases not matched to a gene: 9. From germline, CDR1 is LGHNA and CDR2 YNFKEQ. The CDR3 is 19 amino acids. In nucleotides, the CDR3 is TGTGCCAGCAGCCAAGAAAGCGGGACTAGCGGGGGATCGGCAGATACGCAGTATTTT. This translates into CASSQESGTSGGSADTQYF.

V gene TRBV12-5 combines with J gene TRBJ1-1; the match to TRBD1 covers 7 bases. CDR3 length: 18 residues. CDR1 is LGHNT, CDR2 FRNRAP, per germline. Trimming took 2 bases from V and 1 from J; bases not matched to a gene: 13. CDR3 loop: CASGLSPKQGSQNTEAFF. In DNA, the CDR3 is TGTGCTAGTGGTTTGTCGCCCAAACAGGGGTCCCAGAACACTGAAGCTTTCTTT.

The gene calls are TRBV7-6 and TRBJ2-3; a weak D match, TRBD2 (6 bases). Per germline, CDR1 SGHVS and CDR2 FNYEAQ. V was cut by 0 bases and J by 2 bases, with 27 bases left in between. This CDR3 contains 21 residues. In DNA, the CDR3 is TGTGCCAGCAGCTTAGCGCTAAGGAAGGGACTCGCGGCTTTGAACACAGATACGCAGTATTTT. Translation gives CASSLALRKGLAALNTDTQYF.

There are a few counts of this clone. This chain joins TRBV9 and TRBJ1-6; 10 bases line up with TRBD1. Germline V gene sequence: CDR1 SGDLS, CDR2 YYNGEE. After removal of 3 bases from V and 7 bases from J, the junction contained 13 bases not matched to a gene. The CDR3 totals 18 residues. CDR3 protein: CASSAGTGVVEGNSPLHF. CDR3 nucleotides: TGTGCCAGCAGCGCCGGGACAGGGGTAGTCGAGGGCAATTCACCCCTCCACTTT.

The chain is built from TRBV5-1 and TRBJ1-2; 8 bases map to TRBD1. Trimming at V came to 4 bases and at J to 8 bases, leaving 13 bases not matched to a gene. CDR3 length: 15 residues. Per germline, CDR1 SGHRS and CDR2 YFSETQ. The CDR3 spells CASSHLSDRGEGYTF. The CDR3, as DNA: TGCGCCAGCAGCCACCTCTCCGACAGGGGAGAGGGCTACACCTTC. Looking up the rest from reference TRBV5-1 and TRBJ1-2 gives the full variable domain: KAGVTQTPRYLIKTRGQQVTLSCSPISGHRSVSWYQQTPGQGLQFLFEYFSETQRNKGNFPGRFSGRQFSNSRSEMNVSTLELGDSALYLCASSHLSDRGEGYTFGSGTRLTVV.

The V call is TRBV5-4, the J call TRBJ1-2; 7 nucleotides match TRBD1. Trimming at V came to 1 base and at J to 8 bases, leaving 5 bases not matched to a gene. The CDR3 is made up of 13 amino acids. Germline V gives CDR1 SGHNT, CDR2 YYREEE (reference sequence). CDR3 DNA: TGTGCCAGCAGCTTGACAGGAGGGGGCGGCTACACCTTC. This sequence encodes CASSLTGGGGYTF.

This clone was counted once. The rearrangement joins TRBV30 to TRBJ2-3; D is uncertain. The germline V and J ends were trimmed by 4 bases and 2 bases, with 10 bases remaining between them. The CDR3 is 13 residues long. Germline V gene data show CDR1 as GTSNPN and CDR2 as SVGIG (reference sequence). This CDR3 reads CAWILRNTDTQYF. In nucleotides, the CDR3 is TGTGCCTGGATTCTGCGGAACACAGATACGCAGTATTTT.

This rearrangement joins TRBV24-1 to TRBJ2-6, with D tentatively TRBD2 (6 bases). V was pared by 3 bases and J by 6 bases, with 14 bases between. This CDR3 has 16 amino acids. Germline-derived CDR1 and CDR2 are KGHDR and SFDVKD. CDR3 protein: CATSDTRTGEANVLTF. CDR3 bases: TGTGCCACCAGTGATACTCGAACGGGAGAGGCCAACGTCCTGACTTTC.

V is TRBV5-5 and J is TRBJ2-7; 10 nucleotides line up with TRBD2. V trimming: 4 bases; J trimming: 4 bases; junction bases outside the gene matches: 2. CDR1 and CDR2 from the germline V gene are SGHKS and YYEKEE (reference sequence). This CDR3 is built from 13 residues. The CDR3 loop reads CASSPAGGYEQYF. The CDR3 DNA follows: TGTGCCAGCAGCCCAGCGGGAGGGTACGAGCAGTACTTC. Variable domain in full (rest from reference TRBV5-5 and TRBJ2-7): DAGVTQSPTHLIKTRGQQVTLRCSPISGHKSVSWYQQVLGQGPQFIFQYYEKEERGRGNFPDRFSARQFPNYSSELNVNALLLGDSALYLCASSPAGGYEQYFGPGTRLTVT.

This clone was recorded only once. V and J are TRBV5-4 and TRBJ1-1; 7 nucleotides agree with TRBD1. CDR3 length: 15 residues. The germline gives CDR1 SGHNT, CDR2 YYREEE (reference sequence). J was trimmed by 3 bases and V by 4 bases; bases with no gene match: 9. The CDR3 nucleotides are TGTGCCAGCAGCCCGACAGGGAGAGGGGACACTGAAGCTTTCTTT. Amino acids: CASSPTGRGDTEAFF.

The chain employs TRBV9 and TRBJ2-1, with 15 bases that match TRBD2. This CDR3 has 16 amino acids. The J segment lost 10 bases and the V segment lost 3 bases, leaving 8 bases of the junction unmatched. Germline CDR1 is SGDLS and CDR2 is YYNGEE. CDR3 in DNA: TGTGCCAGCAGCGGCCAAGGACTAGCGGGGGGGAGGGAGCAGTTCTTC. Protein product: CASSGQGLAGGREQFF.

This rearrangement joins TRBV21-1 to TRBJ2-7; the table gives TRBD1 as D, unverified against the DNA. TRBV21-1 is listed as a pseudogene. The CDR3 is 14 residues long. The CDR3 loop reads CASSITGGSYEQYF. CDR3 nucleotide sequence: TGTGCCAGCAGCATTACAGGGGGCTCCTACGAGCAGTACTTC.

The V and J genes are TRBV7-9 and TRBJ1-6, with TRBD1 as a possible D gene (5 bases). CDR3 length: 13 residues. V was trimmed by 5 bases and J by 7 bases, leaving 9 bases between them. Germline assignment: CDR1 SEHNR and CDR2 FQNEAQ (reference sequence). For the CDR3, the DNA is TGTGCCAGCAGCAGGGGAGAGAATTCACCCCTCCACTTT. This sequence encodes CASSRGENSPLHF.

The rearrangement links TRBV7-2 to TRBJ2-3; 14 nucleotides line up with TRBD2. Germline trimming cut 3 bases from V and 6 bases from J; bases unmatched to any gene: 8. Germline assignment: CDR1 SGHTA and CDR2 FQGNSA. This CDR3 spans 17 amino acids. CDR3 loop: CASSLGLAGVMVDTQYF. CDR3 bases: TGTGCCAGCAGCTTGGGACTAGCGGGAGTTATGGTGGATACGCAGTATTTT. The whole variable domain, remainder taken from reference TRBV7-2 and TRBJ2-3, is GAGVSQSPSNKVTEKGKDVELRCDPISGHTALYWYRQSLGQGLEFLIYFQGNSAPDKSGLPSDRFSAERTGGSVSTLTIQRTQQEDSAVYLCASSLGLAGVMVDTQYFGPGTRLTVL.